Listed here are 2 T cell receptor beta chains from one sample, sequenced in a study of response to subunit inactivated influenza vaccine. TCRdb reprocessed the RT-PCR reads via MiXCR and lists one record per CDR3 protein. The data show approximately 680,000 distinct CDR3 sequences, about a sixth seen once. The sequencing here drew on PBMCs from blood, taken 11 to 12 days after vaccination. The receptors were sampled from a man aged 50-59 years who received an inactivated influenza vaccine.

This clonotype was seen only a few times. V gene TRBV9 combines with J gene TRBJ1-4; no definite D call. Germline loops: CDR1 SGDLS, CDR2 YYNGEE. CDR3 size: 13 residues. Trimming took 3 bases from V and 5 from J, leaving 8 bases between them. The CDR3 DNA reads TGTGCCAGCAGCGGGGCCCTAAATGAAAAACTGTTTTTT. This gives the protein CASSGALNEKLFF.

This clonotype came up a few times. The chain uses TRBV7-8 and TRBJ2-2; 8 bases are shared with TRBD1. This CDR3 spans 16 amino acids. Germline V lookup: CDR1 SGHVS, CDR2 FQNEAQ. With 2 bases clipped from V and 3 bases from J, the junction kept 5 bases outside the gene matches. CDR3 sequence reads: CASSLHGQGYTGELFF. The CDR3 DNA follows: TGTGCCAGCAGCTTACACGGACAGGGTTACACCGGGGAGCTGTTTTTT.